The 14 T cell receptor beta chains given below trace back to one sample, sequenced in a study of shared clonotypes between healthy human individuals. Profiling relied on immunoSEQ multiplex PCR, and the TCRdb table lists in-frame clones only, not all of them. The data hold about 580,000 clones, with 95% to 98% observed a single time. Naivety among CD8 cells was defined by CD45RO negativity and positive CCR7 selection, thereby excluding terminally differentiated effector memory CD45RA+ cells. The sequenced material came from naive CD8+ T cells sorted from blood. These receptors were obtained from a man aged 30 to 39 in good health.

The V call is TRBV15, the J call TRBJ1-2; 7 bases map to TRBD1. Looked up from germline, CDR1 is LNHNV and CDR2 is YYDKDF (reference sequence). J gave up 14 bases and V 0 bases, and 15 bases lay outside the gene matches. The CDR3 spans 15 residues. CDR3 residues: CATSRDRDSRDGVTF. The CDR3 nucleotides are TGTGCCACCAGCAGAGATAGGGACAGTCGGGATGGTGTTACCTTC.

CDR3 DNA sequence: TGTGCCAGCACTCAGGGGTGGTTATCTAGCGCTGCCTACAATGAGCAGTTCTTC. Protein sequence: CASTQGWLSSAAYNEQFF. The chain has TRBV11-2 and TRBJ2-1, with D possibly being TRBD1 or TRBD2 (6 bases each). The V and J ends lost 7 bases and 2 bases respectively, with 24 bases between them. Germline values: CDR1 SGHAT, CDR2 FQNNGV. This CDR3 region has 18 residues.

This chain connects TRBV6-5 to TRBJ1-1; possibly TRBD1 for D (5 bases). V lost 2 bases and J 7 bases, leaving 11 bases between the germline ends. There are 13 residues in the CDR3. The germline V gene has CDR1 MNHEY and CDR2 SVGAGI. This chain's CDR3 is CASSYGTLGEAFF. Written as DNA, the CDR3 is TGTGCCAGCAGTTACGGGACCCTGGGTGAAGCTTTCTTT.

This clone has a single count. The J gene is TRBJ2-1, the V gene TRBV7-3; 8 bases match TRBD2. In germline, CDR1 is SGHTA, CDR2 FQGTGA. V lost 5 bases to trimming and J lost 1 base; unmatched junction nucleotides: 10. The CDR3 is 17 amino acids. CDR3 DNA sequence: TGTGCCAGCAGCCCCGGACCCGGCGGGAGGTCCTACAATGAGCAGTTCTTC. Its translation is CASSPGPGGRSYNEQFF.

This rearrangement joins TRBV28 to TRBJ2-5; 9 bases are shared with TRBD2. Per germline, CDR1 MDHEN and CDR2 SYDVKM. This CDR3 has 17 amino acids. V lost 3 bases, J lost 3 bases, and 11 bases stayed unmatched. As DNA, the CDR3 is TGTGCCAGCAGTTTCTCCCTTAGCGGGAGTTTGGAAGAGACCCAGTACTTC. Translation gives CASSFSLSGSLEETQYF.

The rearrangement joins TRBV29-1 to TRBJ2-7, with a possible D match to TRBD1 (6 bases). Germline V gives CDR1 SQVTM, CDR2 ANQGSEA. This CDR3 is 18 amino acids long. V was pared by 0 bases and J by 3 bases, with 24 bases between. CDR3 sequence: CSVEDGDKYREGVYEQYF. Written as DNA, the CDR3 is TGCAGCGTTGAAGATGGGGATAAATACAGGGAAGGAGTCTACGAGCAGTACTTC.

The rearrangement links TRBV9 to TRBJ2-4, with 12 bases that match TRBD1. V gave up 4 bases and J gave up 6 bases; unmatched junction bases: 14. Germline V lookup: CDR1 SGDLS, CDR2 YYNGEE. The length of the CDR3 is 18 residues. The CDR3 coding sequence is TGTGCCAGCAGCTCAAACCGGGGGACAGGGGGCGTCCCAAACATTCAGTACTTC. Translated: CASSSNRGTGGVPNIQYF. The full variable domain, rest sourced from reference TRBV9 and TRBJ2-4, is DSGVTQTPKHLITATGQRVTLRCSPRSGDLSVYWYQQSLDQGLQFLIQYYNGEERAKGNILERFSAQQFPDLHSELNLSSLELGDSALYFCASSSNRGTGGVPNIQYFGAGTRLSVL.

The chain uses TRBV6-1 and TRBJ1-1; the D gene is possibly TRBD1 (5 bases). Looked up from germline, CDR1 is MNHNS and CDR2 is SASEGT. V lost 5 bases and J 1 base, leaving 14 bases between the germline ends. The CDR3 consists of 15 residues. The CDR3: CASSIDRGQNTEAFF. In DNA form, the CDR3 reads TGTGCCAGCAGTATAGACAGAGGACAGAACACTGAAGCTTTCTTT.

The chain links TRBV9 to TRBJ1-1; the D is unclear. The CDR3 loop spans 13 amino acids. Germline V lookup: CDR1 SGDLS, CDR2 YYNGEE. V lost 5 bases to trimming and J lost 8 bases, with 16 bases between them. The CDR3 here is CASSEMRRPEAFF. For the CDR3, the DNA is TGTGCCAGCAGTGAAATGCGTAGGCCAGAAGCTTTCTTT.

The rearrangement links TRBV5-1 to TRBJ2-3; 7 bases align to TRBD1. V lost 1 base, J lost 0 bases, and 8 bases stayed unmatched. The CDR3 is 17 amino acids. Germline V CDR1 and CDR2: SGHRS, YFSETQ. CDR3 DNA sequence: TGCGCCAGCAGCTTGCAGGGACAGCTAATGAGCACAGATACGCAGTATTTT. It specifies CASSLQGQLMSTDTQYF. Full variable domain (missing parts from reference TRBV5-1 and TRBJ2-3): KAGVTQTPRYLIKTRGQQVTLSCSPISGHRSVSWYQQTPGQGLQFLFEYFSETQRNKGNFPGRFSGRQFSNSRSEMNVSTLELGDSALYLCASSLQGQLMSTDTQYFGPGTRLTVL.

In its sample, this clone was seen once. The CDR3 sequence is CASSLGQGVGAYEQYF. The CDR3 nucleotides are TGTGCCAGCAGTCTGGGACAGGGCGTAGGGGCCTACGAGCAGTACTTC. The rearrangement joins TRBV27 to TRBJ2-7, with 9 bases identical to TRBD1. J lost 2 bases, V lost 5 bases, and 10 bases had no gene match. The CDR3 is 16 amino acids. The germline V gene encodes CDR1 MNHEY and CDR2 SMNVEV (reference sequence).

The V and J genes are TRBV10-2 and TRBJ2-1, with 10 bases fitting TRBD1. With V trimmed by 8 bases and J by 8 bases, 6 bases remained unmatched. From germline, CDR1 is WSHSY and CDR2 SAAADI. The CDR3 runs 13 residues. As DNA, the CDR3 is TGCGCCAGCGGAGGACAGGGGGTTCATGAGCAGTTCTTC. It specifies CASGGQGVHEQFF.

The chain uses TRBV7-2 and TRBJ1-2, with TRBD1 as a possible D gene (5 bases). V dropped 5 bases and J dropped 4 bases, with 17 bases sitting between them. Per the germline V gene, CDR1 is SGHTA and CDR2 is FQGNSA. The CDR3 has 15 residues. The CDR3 nucleotides are TGTGCCAGCAGCCCAAATCAGGGTCTGGTCTATGGCTACACCTTC. It yields the protein CASSPNQGLVYGYTF.

The chain uses TRBV6-6 and TRBJ1-4; D not resolved. V gave up 6 bases and J gave up 8 bases, with 16 bases separating them. The CDR3 runs to 14 residues. Germline V gives CDR1 MNHNY, CDR2 SVGAGI (reference sequence). The CDR3 loop reads CASRTWEQTEKLFF. DNA for the CDR3: TGTGCCAGCAGAACATGGGAACAGACAGAAAAACTGTTTTTT.